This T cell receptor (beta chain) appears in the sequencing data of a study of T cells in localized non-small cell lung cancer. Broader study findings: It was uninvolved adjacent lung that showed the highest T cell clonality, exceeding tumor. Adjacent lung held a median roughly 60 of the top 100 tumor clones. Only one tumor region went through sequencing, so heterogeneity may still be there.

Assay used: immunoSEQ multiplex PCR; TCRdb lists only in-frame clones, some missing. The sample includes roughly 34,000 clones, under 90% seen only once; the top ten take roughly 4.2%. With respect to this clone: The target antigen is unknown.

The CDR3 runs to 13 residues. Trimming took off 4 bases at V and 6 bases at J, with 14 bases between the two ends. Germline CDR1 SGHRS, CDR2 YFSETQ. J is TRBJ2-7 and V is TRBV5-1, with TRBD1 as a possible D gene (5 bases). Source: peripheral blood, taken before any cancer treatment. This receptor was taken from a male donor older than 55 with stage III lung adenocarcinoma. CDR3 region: CASSPLAGREQYF. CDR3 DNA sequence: TGCGCCAGCAGCCCCCTGGCAGGGCGCGAGCAGTACTTC.